The rows below give T cell receptor beta chains drawn from one sample of a study of T cell repertoires in cytomegalovirus infection. MiXCR was run by TCRdb on the reads, yielding one entry per CDR3 protein. In the table there are some 71,000 distinct CDR3 sequences, about 27% of which are singletons. The antigens of these receptors remain unknown. The sample consisted of CD8+ T cells from cultured PBMCs, taken from culture after CMV antigen stimulation. These receptors all come from a human donor in good health (CMV status not recorded). Some clones in this sample may be carry-over from other donors' samples. Each CDR3 is given with its conserved first and last residue. Each record gives: D gene, J gene, clone size, V gene, CDR3 DNA, CDR3 protein. D genes are given only for firm matches. Size is omitted from some rows. Given values are once, few, many or a class for expanded clones.

d_call: TRBD2; j_call: TRBJ2-7; clone_size: few; v_call: TRBV19; cdr3_nt: TGTGCCAGTAGCTGGACTAGCGGGACTTACGAGCAGTACTTC; cdr3_aa: CASSWTSGTYEQYF
d_call: TRBD1; j_call: TRBJ1-1; clone_size: few; v_call: TRBV11-3; cdr3_nt: TGTGCCAGCAGCTTGGCTGGACAGGGGGCGGTCACTGAAGCTTTCTTT; cdr3_aa: CASSLAGQGAVTEAFF
d_call: -; j_call: TRBJ1-3; clone_size: -; v_call: TRBV9; cdr3_nt: TGTGCCAGCAGCGCGGGACGGAGCTCTGGAAACACCATATATTTT; cdr3_aa: CASSAGRSSGNTIYF
d_call: TRBD2; j_call: TRBJ2-3; clone_size: few; v_call: TRBV10-3; cdr3_nt: TGTGCCACCCAAGGACTAGCGGGGGGCCGTAGATCAGATACGCAGTATTTT; cdr3_aa: CATQGLAGGRRSDTQYF
d_call: -; j_call: TRBJ2-4; clone_size: -; v_call: TRBV27; cdr3_nt: TGTGCCAGCAGTTTTTGGGGAAAGGGTCGACAAACAGCTCAAAACATTCAGTACTTC; cdr3_aa: CASSFWGKGRQTAQNIQYF
d_call: -; j_call: TRBJ2-1; clone_size: -; v_call: TRBV4-1; cdr3_nt: TGCGCCAGCAGCCAAGAACCGCGCGGCAATGAGCAGTTCTTC; cdr3_aa: CASSQEPRGNEQFF
d_call: -; j_call: TRBJ1-2; clone_size: -; v_call: TRBV25-1; cdr3_nt: TGTGCCAGCAGTGAACAGGGCAACGGCTACACCTTC; cdr3_aa: CASSEQGNGYTF
d_call: -; j_call: TRBJ1-1; clone_size: -; v_call: TRBV4-1; cdr3_nt: TGCGCCAGCAGCCAAGATGGTGAGAGTGTGAACACTGAAGCTTTCTTT; cdr3_aa: CASSQDGESVNTEAFF
d_call: TRBD2; j_call: TRBJ2-1; clone_size: few; v_call: TRBV19; cdr3_nt: TGTGCCAGTAGTATAGTCAGACTAGCGTTGGACAATGAGCAGTTCTTC; cdr3_aa: CASSIVRLALDNEQFF
d_call: TRBD1; j_call: TRBJ2-2; clone_size: many; v_call: TRBV7-9; cdr3_nt: TGTGCCAGCAGTTTCGTCTCCGGGACAGTCCTAACCGGGGAGCTGTTTTTT; cdr3_aa: CASSFVSGTVLTGELFF
d_call: TRBD1; j_call: TRBJ1-6; clone_size: few; v_call: TRBV7-9; cdr3_nt: TGTGCCAGCAGCGGTCGACAGGGTAGCTCCTATAATTCACCCCTCCACTTT; cdr3_aa: CASSGRQGSSYNSPLHF
d_call: -; j_call: TRBJ1-4; clone_size: -; v_call: TRBV4-1; cdr3_nt: TGCGCCAGCAGCCAAGAGAACAGACCTAATGAAAAACTGTTTTTT; cdr3_aa: CASSQENRPNEKLFF
d_call: TRBD1; j_call: TRBJ1-4; clone_size: few; v_call: TRBV9; cdr3_nt: TGTGCCAGCAGCGGTCGACAGGGGTCCACTAATGAAAAACTGTTTTTT; cdr3_aa: CASSGRQGSTNEKLFF
d_call: -; j_call: TRBJ1-2; clone_size: -; v_call: TRBV4-3; cdr3_nt: TGCGCCAGCAGCCAAGAGTCAGGGAACTATGGCTACACCTTC; cdr3_aa: CASSQESGNYGYTF
d_call: TRBD1; j_call: TRBJ2-7; clone_size: few; v_call: TRBV20-1; cdr3_nt: TGCAGTGCTAGAGCCGAGACAGGGAAGAACTACGAGCAGTACTTC; cdr3_aa: CSARAETGKNYEQYF
d_call: -; j_call: TRBJ1-1; clone_size: -; v_call: TRBV27; cdr3_nt: TGTGCCAGCAGTTTATCGTGGTACACTGAAGCTTTCTTT; cdr3_aa: CASSLSWYTEAFF
d_call: -; j_call: TRBJ2-3; clone_size: -; v_call: TRBV9; cdr3_nt: TGTGACAGCAGCGTAAGTGGCACAGATACGCAGTATTTT; cdr3_aa: CDSSVSGTDTQYF
d_call: TRBD1; j_call: TRBJ2-3; clone_size: -; v_call: TRBV11-2; cdr3_nt: TGTGCCAGCAGCTTAACGGGACAGGGAACAGAGACGCAGTATTTT; cdr3_aa: CASSLTGQGTETQYF
d_call: -; j_call: TRBJ1-4; clone_size: -; v_call: TRBV19; cdr3_nt: TGTGCCAGTTGGGGGTCGAGTAATGAAAAACTGTTTTTT; cdr3_aa: CASWGSSNEKLFF
d_call: -; j_call: TRBJ2-7; clone_size: -; v_call: TRBV4-2; cdr3_nt: TGTGCCAGCAGCCAAGAGTGGGGGGTGGCCTACGAGCAGTACTTC; cdr3_aa: CASSQEWGVAYEQYF
d_call: -; j_call: TRBJ2-5; clone_size: -; v_call: TRBV7-8; cdr3_nt: TGTGCCAGCAGCCCCAGACAGGCCAAAGGAGAGACCCAGTACTTC; cdr3_aa: CASSPRQAKGETQYF
d_call: -; j_call: TRBJ1-6; clone_size: many; v_call: TRBV6-1; cdr3_nt: TGTGCCAGCACGGCCGATTCACCCCTCCACTTT; cdr3_aa: CASTADSPLHF
d_call: TRBD2; j_call: TRBJ2-3; clone_size: -; v_call: TRBV6-2/TRBV6-3; cdr3_nt: TGTGCCATCGGAGGTAGCGGGAGCACAGATACGCAGTATTTT; cdr3_aa: CAIGGSGSTDTQYF
d_call: TRBD1; j_call: TRBJ2-7; clone_size: few; v_call: TRBV15; cdr3_nt: TGTGCCACCAGAGACAGGGGCAGCTCCTACGAGCAGTACTTC; cdr3_aa: CATRDRGSSYEQYF
d_call: -; j_call: TRBJ2-1; clone_size: -; v_call: TRBV30; cdr3_nt: TGTGCCTGGACTGGGGGAACGAGCGGTGAGCAGTTCTTC; cdr3_aa: CAWTGGTSGEQFF
d_call: -; j_call: TRBJ2-5; clone_size: -; v_call: TRBV5-1; cdr3_nt: TGCGCCAGCAGCCCTGTGAGGATAGCGGCCCCACAGAGGACCCAGTACTTC; cdr3_aa: CASSPVRIAAPQRTQYF
d_call: -; j_call: TRBJ1-5; clone_size: few; v_call: TRBV19; cdr3_nt: TGTGCCAGTAGTCCTCGGGGCAGACGGGATCAGCCCCAGCATTTT; cdr3_aa: CASSPRGRRDQPQHF
d_call: TRBD2; j_call: TRBJ2-1; clone_size: -; v_call: TRBV12-3/TRBV12-4; cdr3_nt: TGTGCCAGCAGTCCATTCGGGGGGGAAGAGTTCTTC; cdr3_aa: CASSPFGGEEFF
d_call: -; j_call: TRBJ2-7; clone_size: -; v_call: TRBV12-3/TRBV12-4; cdr3_nt: TGTGCCAGCAGCCAAACCAACAGCTACGAGCAGTACTTC; cdr3_aa: CASSQTNSYEQYF
d_call: TRBD1; j_call: TRBJ2-3; clone_size: -; v_call: TRBV9; cdr3_nt: TGTGCCAGCAGCACCCCTAGAAGCAGGGGGTTCATAGATACGCAGTATTTT; cdr3_aa: CASSTPRSRGFIDTQYF
d_call: -; j_call: TRBJ2-1; clone_size: -; v_call: TRBV5-5; cdr3_nt: TGTGCCAGCAGCCCGGACGGGGACGGGTACAATGAGCAGTTCTTC; cdr3_aa: CASSPDGDGYNEQFF
d_call: TRBD1; j_call: TRBJ2-2; clone_size: -; v_call: TRBV12-3/TRBV12-4; cdr3_nt: TGTGCCGGGTCGACAGGGGCTACCTACGGGGAGCTGTTTTTT; cdr3_aa: CAGSTGATYGELFF